This is a list of T cell receptor beta chains from one sample in a study of T-cell reconstitution after alpha-beta-depleted transplantation in children. TCRdb re-derived calls from the PCR reads in MiXCR, one entry per CDR3 protein. The sample has some 200,000 distinct CDR3 sequences; approximately 8.4% are singletons. The material was PBMCs, mostly from graft donor cells, obtained 360 days after TCRalphabeta/CD19-depleted stem cell transplant. All receptors come from a male patient between 2 and 15 years old who had a stem cell transplant for acute myeloid leukemia, so the T cells may come from the graft donor. The conserved cysteine and the conserved F or W are not part of the CDR3 here.

V: TRBV12-3/TRBV12-4
CDR3: ASSLGGAAVYEQY

V: TRBV5-1
CDR3: ASSLSPVQETQY

V: TRBV10-3
CDR3: AISGTSSNEQF

V: TRBV2
CDR3: ASSEAAGTTDTQY

V: TRBV27
CDR3: ASRVKGPVNEQY

V: TRBV11-2
CDR3: ASSFESRRIYSGANVLT

V: TRBV5-1
CDR3: ASSVTPVETQY

V: TRBV12-3/TRBV12-4
CDR3: ASSSGLLNTGELF

V: TRBV7-8
CDR3: ASSPRRSRYNEQF

V: TRBV5-1
CDR3: ASLQGASTDTQY

V: TRBV29-1
CDR3: SVAGTGDSDEQY

V: TRBV5-1
CDR3: ASSWTENTQY

V: TRBV6-1
CDR3: ASSDRQTGDEQF

V: TRBV14
CDR3: ASSLPGLANLDTQY

V: TRBV5-6
CDR3: ASSLWLPGQGQF

V: TRBV5-1
CDR3: ASSLDPTGRDTQY

V: TRBV20-1
CDR3: SATGGAQANYGYT

V: TRBV30
CDR3: AGGQGRLSGANVLT

V: TRBV12-3/TRBV12-4
CDR3: ASSLGLAGGTDTQY

V: TRBV12-3/TRBV12-4
CDR3: ASSLQYNSPLH

V: TRBV27
CDR3: ASSFIAASNTGELF

V: TRBV5-1
CDR3: ASSLVGSEQF

V: TRBV3-1
CDR3: ASSQDEARVGTQY

V: TRBV29-1
CDR3: SVGAVGGTGANVLT

V: TRBV12-3/TRBV12-4
CDR3: ASSQYRGPPYGYT

V: TRBV10-3
CDR3: AIRGDRGHTEAF

V: TRBV5-1
CDR3: ASSSSGRSYNEQF